This TCR beta chain stems from a study of synovial regulatory T cells in juvenile arthritis. Germline V lookup: CDR1 SNHLY, CDR2 FYNNEI. The CDR3 runs 14 residues. The DNA is not on file. Produced via immunoSEQ multiplex PCR; TCRdb's table is partial and in-frame only. Recorded for this sample: about 1,100 clones. This clone is identified as medium-sized (0.01 to 0.1%) from frequency. The antigen remains unidentified. Study-level findings and limits: iaTreg TCR repertoires were largely private across patients and partially overlapped synovial Teff and blood CPL. TCR diversity was lower in inflammation-associated blood Treg cells than in other blood Treg cells.

HLA-DR+ Treg cells made up the iaTreg subset. Material for sequencing was Treg cells from blood. The subset denotes: HLA-DR+ inflammation-associated blood Treg cells. The rearrangement links TRBV2 to TRBJ1-5. This sequence was found in a donor younger than 30 with juvenile idiopathic arthritis. The CDR3 region is CASSHGGSNQPQHF.